The next 15 T cell receptor beta chains were all read from a single sample in a study of blood T cell repertoires in COVID-19. The method was immunoSEQ multiplex PCR; TCRdb's version includes in-frame clones alone and lacks a portion of them. The table shows about 58,000 clones, with about 89% occurring only once. Sample: peripheral blood. These receptors originate from an older woman with active COVID-19.

This chain links TRBV9 with TRBJ2-1, with 10 bases lining up with TRBD2. The length of the CDR3 is 16 residues. In germline, CDR1 is SGDLS, CDR2 YYNGEE. Trimming at V came to 4 bases and at J to 3 bases, leaving 7 bases not matched to a gene. CDR3 sequence (DNA): TGTGCCAGCAGCTCACCCACTAGCGGGGACTACAATGAGCAGTTCTTC. Protein sequence: CASSSPTSGDYNEQFF. Full variable domain (missing parts from reference TRBV9 and TRBJ2-1): DSGVTQTPKHLITATGQRVTLRCSPRSGDLSVYWYQQSLDQGLQFLIQYYNGEERAKGNILERFSAQQFPDLHSELNLSSLELGDSALYFCASSSPTSGDYNEQFFGPGTRLTVL.

The chain couples TRBV19 to TRBJ1-5; 9 nucleotides line up with TRBD1. CDR1 and CDR2 from the germline V gene are LNHDA and SQIVND (reference sequence). V shed 6 bases, J shed 6 bases, and the junction held 9 bases outside the gene matches. The CDR3 loop spans 15 amino acids. The CDR3 region is CASRTGTGFSQPQHF. DNA for the CDR3: TGTGCCAGTAGGACCGGGACAGGGTTCTCTCAGCCCCAGCATTTT.

This clone was observed once. The chain carries TRBV23-1 and TRBJ2-2; D gene unclear. TRBV23-1 is known as an ORF, though its function is uncertain. The CDR3 covers 16 residues. V was clipped by 2 bases and J by 0 bases, with 10 bases between them. CDR3 nucleotides: TGCGCCAGCAGTCAAATCACAAGCGCGAACACCGGGGAGCTGTTTTTT. Residues: CASSQITSANTGELFF.

As DNA, the CDR3 is TGTGCCAGCATGGGACTAGGCGGATCCTACGAGCAGTACTTC. This codes for CASMGLGGSYEQYF. The chain carries TRBV2 and TRBJ2-7, with 8 bases aligning to TRBD2. In germline, CDR1 is SNHLY, CDR2 FYNNEI. Trimming took 7 bases from V and 1 from J; bases not matched to a gene: 6. The CDR3 consists of 14 residues.

This chain links TRBV9 with TRBJ1-4; D possibly corresponds to TRBD1 (5 bases). The ends were cut back, 3 bases at V and 8 bases at J, with 14 bases in the middle. This CDR3 is 14 amino acids long. Germline-derived CDR1 and CDR2 are SGDLS and YYNGEE. CDR3: CASSGRGLREKLFF. CDR3 nucleotides: TGTGCCAGCAGCGGGAGGGGTTTGAGGGAAAAACTGTTTTTT.

This sequence joins TRBV5-4 and TRBJ2-3; tentative D call: TRBD1 (6 bases). CDR3 size: 14 residues. The germline CDR1 and CDR2 sequences are SGHNT and YYREEE (reference sequence). V was shortened by 10 bases and J by 4 bases, with 19 bases between the two germline ends. CDR3 in DNA: TGTGCCTCCCAGGGGCGGCACTCTCCAGATACGCAGTATTTT. Its translation is CASQGRHSPDTQYF. The complete variable domain, with remaining parts taken from reference TRBV5-4 and TRBJ2-3, reads ETGVTQSPTHLIKTRGQQVTLRCSSQSGHNTVSWYQQALGQGPQFIFQYYREEENGRGNFPPRFSGLQFPNYSSELNVNALELDDSALYLCASQGRHSPDTQYFGPGTRLTVL.

This chain joins TRBV9 and TRBJ1-4; tentatively, D is TRBD1 (6 bases). V lost 3 bases to trimming and J lost 3 bases, with 12 bases between them. The CDR3 runs to 15 residues. Per germline, CDR1 SGDLS and CDR2 YYNGEE. In DNA, the CDR3 is TGTGCCAGCAGCGCCCGGGGGGGGCCTAATGAAAAACTGTTTTTT. Translated, it gives CASSARGGPNEKLFF.

V is TRBV18 and J is TRBJ1-2; 11 bases are shared with TRBD1. From germline, CDR1 is KGHSH and CDR2 LQKENI. With 7 bases clipped from V and 7 bases from J, the junction kept 8 bases outside the gene matches. This CDR3 is 14 amino acids long. In DNA form, the CDR3 reads TGTGCCAGCTACCGGACAGGGGGCGAAGCTGGCTACACCTTC. Amino acid sequence: CASYRTGGEAGYTF.

The rearrangement links TRBV4-3 to TRBJ2-1; 13 bases match TRBD2. CDR1 is LGHNA, CDR2 YSLEER, per germline. The J segment lost 6 bases and the V segment lost 0 bases, leaving 17 bases of the junction unmatched. CDR3 size: 21 residues. The CDR3 DNA reads TGCGCCAGCAGCCAAGACGGTGGTACAGGGGGACTAGCGGGGCTACTCAATGAGCAGTTCTTC. Translating gives CASSQDGGTGGLAGLLNEQFF.

Only one count was recorded for this clone. The rearrangement links TRBV9 to TRBJ1-1, with TRBD1 identical over 9 bases. V lost 3 bases and J lost 5; bases outside the gene matches: 8. Germline V gene lookup returns CDR1 SGDLS and CDR2 YYNGEE. The CDR3 spans 15 residues. The CDR3 DNA is TGTGCCAGCAGCGCCCACAGGGGGCCGAGTACTGAAGCTTTCTTT. It codes for CASSAHRGPSTEAFF.

V and J are TRBV29-1 and TRBJ1-1; 8 positions match TRBD1. The V segment lost 6 bases and the J segment 5 bases; nucleotides outside the gene matches: 5. CDR3 length: 12 amino acids. Looked up from germline, CDR1 is SQVTM and CDR2 is ANQGSEA. The CDR3 DNA reads TGCAGCGTCGCTGGACAGGGTACTGAAGCTTTCTTT. Amino acids: CSVAGQGTEAFF.

The genes are TRBV5-4 and TRBJ2-7; TRBD2 agrees at 11 bases. With V trimmed by 2 bases and J by 4 bases, 2 bases remained unmatched. The CDR3 extends over 14 amino acids. Germline CDR1 reads SGHNT; CDR2 reads YYREEE (reference sequence). CDR3 in DNA: TGTGCCAGCAGCTTATCTAGCGGGGGGTACGAGCAGTACTTC. Residues: CASSLSSGGYEQYF. Using reference TRBV5-4 and TRBJ2-7 for the parts outside the CDR3, the full variable domain is ETGVTQSPTHLIKTRGQQVTLRCSSQSGHNTVSWYQQALGQGPQFIFQYYREEENGRGNFPPRFSGLQFPNYSSELNVNALELDDSALYLCASSLSSGGYEQYFGPGTRLTVT.

Here the CDR3 DNA reads TGCGCCAGCAGCATAGGGGGTGACACCGGGGAGCTGTTTTTT. Translation gives CASSIGGDTGELFF. The V call is TRBV5-1, the J call TRBJ2-2, with TRBD1 as a possible D gene (6 bases). Between the trimmed V and J ends, which lost 4 bases and 3 bases, there was a span of 10 bases. The germline V gene encodes CDR1 SGHRS and CDR2 YFSETQ. The CDR3 totals 14 residues.

This clone was seen only a few times. The chain combines TRBV7-9 with TRBJ2-1, with D maybe TRBD2 (6 bases). The CDR3 totals 15 residues. Germline assignment: CDR1 SEHNR and CDR2 FQNEAQ (reference sequence). V was shortened by 1 base and J by 0 bases, with 7 bases between the two germline ends. CDR3 nucleotides: TGTGCCAGCAGCTTAGGGCGGGGCTCCTACAATGAGCAGTTCTTC. This translates into CASSLGRGSYNEQFF.

The rearrangement uses TRBV29-1 and TRBJ1-2; D possibly corresponds to TRBD1 (6 bases). Germline V lookup: CDR1 SQVTM, CDR2 ANQGSEA. The CDR3 consists of 10 residues. V was pared by 6 bases and J by 8 bases, with 10 bases between. The CDR3 sequence is CSVGGGGYTF. The CDR3 bases are TGCAGCGTCGGGGGGGGCGGCTACACCTTC. Full variable domain (missing parts from reference TRBV29-1 and TRBJ1-2): SAVISQKPSRDICQRGTSLTIQCQVDSQVTMMFWYRQQPGQSLTLIATANQGSEATYESGFVIDKFPISRPNLTFSTLTVSNMSPEDSSIYLCSVGGGGYTFGSGTRLTVV.